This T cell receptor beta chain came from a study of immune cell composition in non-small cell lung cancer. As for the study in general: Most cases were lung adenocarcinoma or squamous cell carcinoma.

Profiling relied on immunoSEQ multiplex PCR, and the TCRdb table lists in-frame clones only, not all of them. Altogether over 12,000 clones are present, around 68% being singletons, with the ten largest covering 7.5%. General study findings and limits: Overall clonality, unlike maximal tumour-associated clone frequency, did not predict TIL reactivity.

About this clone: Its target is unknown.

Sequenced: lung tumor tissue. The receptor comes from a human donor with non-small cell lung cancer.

CDR3 in amino acids: CASSLTSGGVNEQFF. DNA of the CDR3: TGTGCCAGCAGCTTAACTAGCGGGGGGGTAAATGAGCAGTTCTTC. This rearrangement joins TRBV7-9 to TRBJ2-1; 13 nucleotides agree with TRBD2. The CDR3 sequence is 15 residues long. Germline V CDR1 and CDR2: SEHNR, FQNEAQ (reference sequence). V lost 2 bases, J lost 7 bases, and 2 bases stayed unmatched.